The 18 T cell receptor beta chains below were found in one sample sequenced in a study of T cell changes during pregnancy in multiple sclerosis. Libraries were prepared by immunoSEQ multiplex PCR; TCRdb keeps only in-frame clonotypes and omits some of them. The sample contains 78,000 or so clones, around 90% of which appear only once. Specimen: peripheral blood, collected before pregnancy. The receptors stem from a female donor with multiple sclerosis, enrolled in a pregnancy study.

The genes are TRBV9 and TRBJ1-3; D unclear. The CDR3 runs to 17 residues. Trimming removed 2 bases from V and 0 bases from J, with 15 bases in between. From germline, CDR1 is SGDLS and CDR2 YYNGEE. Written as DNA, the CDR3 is TGTGCCAGCAGCGTGGGTGGCTGGGCGCCCTCTGGAAACACCATATATTTT. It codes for CASSVGGWAPSGNTIYF.

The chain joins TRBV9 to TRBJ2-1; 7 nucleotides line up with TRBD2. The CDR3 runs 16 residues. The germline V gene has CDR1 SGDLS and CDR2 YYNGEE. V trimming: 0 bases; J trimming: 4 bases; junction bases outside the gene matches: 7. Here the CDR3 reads CASSVGEGEFYNEQFF. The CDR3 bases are TGTGCCAGCAGCGTAGGGGAGGGAGAGTTTTACAATGAGCAGTTCTTC.

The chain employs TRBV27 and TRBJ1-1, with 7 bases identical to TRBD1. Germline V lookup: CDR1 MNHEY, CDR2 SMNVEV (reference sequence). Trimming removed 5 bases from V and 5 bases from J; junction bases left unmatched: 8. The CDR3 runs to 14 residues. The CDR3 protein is CASSTYRGDTEAFF. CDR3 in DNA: TGTGCCAGCAGTACCTACAGGGGAGATACTGAAGCTTTCTTT.

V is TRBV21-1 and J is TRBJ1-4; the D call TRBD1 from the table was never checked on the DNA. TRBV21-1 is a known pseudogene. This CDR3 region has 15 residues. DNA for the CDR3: TGTGCCAGCAGCAAAGGGGGACAGGGGGAGGAAAAACTGTTTTTT. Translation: CASSKGGQGEEKLFF.

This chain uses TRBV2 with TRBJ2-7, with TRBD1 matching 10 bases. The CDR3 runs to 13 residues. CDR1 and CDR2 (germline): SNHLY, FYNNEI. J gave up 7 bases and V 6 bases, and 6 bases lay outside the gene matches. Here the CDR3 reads CASRGDRGGEQYF. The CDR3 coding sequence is TGTGCCAGCAGGGGGGACAGGGGTGGAGAGCAGTACTTC.

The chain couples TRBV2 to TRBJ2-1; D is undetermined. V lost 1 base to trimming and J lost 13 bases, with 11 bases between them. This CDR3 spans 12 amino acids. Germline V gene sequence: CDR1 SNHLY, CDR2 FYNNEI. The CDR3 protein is CASSEGWAEQFF. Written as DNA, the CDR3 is TGTGCCAGCAGTGAAGGGTGGGCAGAACAGTTCTTC.

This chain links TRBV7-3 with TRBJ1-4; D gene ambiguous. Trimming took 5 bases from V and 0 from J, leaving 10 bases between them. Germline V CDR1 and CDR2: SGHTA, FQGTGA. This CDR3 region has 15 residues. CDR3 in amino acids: CASSPKSATNEKLFF. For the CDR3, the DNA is TGTGCCAGCAGCCCAAAGAGTGCAACTAATGAAAAACTGTTTTTT.

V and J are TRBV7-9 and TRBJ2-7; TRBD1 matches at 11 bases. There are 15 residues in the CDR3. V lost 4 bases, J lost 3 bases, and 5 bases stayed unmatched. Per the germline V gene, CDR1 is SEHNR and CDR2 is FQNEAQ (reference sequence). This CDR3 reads CASSSDRGLYYEQYF. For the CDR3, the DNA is TGTGCCAGCAGCTCGGACAGGGGGCTGTACTACGAGCAGTACTTC.

This CDR3 is CASSLGQGTEKLFF. In DNA, the CDR3 is TGCGCCAGCAGCTTGGGACAGGGGACCGAAAAACTGTTTTTT. The chain joins TRBV5-1 to TRBJ1-4, with 8 positions matching TRBD1. Germline lookup yields CDR1 SGHRS and CDR2 YFSETQ. V lost 0 bases to trimming and J lost 8 bases; unmatched junction nucleotides: 3. The CDR3 loop spans 14 amino acids.

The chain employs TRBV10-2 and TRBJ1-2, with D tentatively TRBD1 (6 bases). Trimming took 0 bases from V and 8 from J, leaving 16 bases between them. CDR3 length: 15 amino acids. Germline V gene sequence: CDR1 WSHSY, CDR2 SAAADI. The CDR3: CASSESTGRILGYTF. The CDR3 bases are TGCGCCAGCAGTGAGTCGACAGGAAGGATTTTAGGCTACACCTTC.

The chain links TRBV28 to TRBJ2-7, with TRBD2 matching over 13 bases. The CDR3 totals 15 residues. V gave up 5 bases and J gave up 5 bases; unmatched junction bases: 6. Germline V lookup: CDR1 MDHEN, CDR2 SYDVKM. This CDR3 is CASSQLAGGPDEQYF. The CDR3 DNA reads TGTGCCAGCAGTCAACTAGCGGGAGGGCCCGACGAGCAGTACTTC.

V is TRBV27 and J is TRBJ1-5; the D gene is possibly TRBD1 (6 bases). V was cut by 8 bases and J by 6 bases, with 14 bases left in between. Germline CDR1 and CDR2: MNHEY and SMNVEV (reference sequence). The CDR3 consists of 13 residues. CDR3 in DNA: TGTGCCAGCGCTCTGGGGGGGGCTCAGCCCCAGCATTTT. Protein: CASALGGAQPQHF.

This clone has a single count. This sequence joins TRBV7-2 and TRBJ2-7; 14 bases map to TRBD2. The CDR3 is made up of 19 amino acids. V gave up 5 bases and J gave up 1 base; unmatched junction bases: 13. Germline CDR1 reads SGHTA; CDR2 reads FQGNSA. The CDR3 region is CASSPRLAGGRVGSYEQYF. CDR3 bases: TGTGCCAGCAGCCCCCGACTAGCGGGAGGGCGGGTTGGGTCCTACGAGCAGTACTTC.

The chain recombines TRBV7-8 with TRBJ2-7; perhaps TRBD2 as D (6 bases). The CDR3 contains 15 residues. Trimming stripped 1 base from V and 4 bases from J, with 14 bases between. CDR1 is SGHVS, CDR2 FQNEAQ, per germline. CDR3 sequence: CASSLERGGGYEQYF. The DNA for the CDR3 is TGTGCCAGCAGCTTAGAAAGGGGTGGGGGGTACGAGCAGTACTTC.

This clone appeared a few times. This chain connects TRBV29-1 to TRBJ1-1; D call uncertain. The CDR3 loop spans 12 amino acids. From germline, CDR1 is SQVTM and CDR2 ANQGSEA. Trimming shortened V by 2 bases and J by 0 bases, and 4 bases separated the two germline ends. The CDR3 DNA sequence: TGCAGCGTTGAACGGGTGAACACTGAAGCTTTCTTT. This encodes CSVERVNTEAFF.

CDR3 sequence: CASSWGQDLSEQYF. CDR3 coding DNA: TGTGCCAGCAGCTGGGGACAGGACTTGAGTGAGCAGTACTTC. The chain links TRBV5-4 to TRBJ2-7, with 8 nucleotides matching TRBD1. Looked up from germline, CDR1 is SGHNT and CDR2 is YYREEE (reference sequence). The length of the CDR3 is 14 residues. V dropped 3 bases and J dropped 7; count of bases not matched to a gene: 9. The full variable domain, its missing parts supplied by reference TRBV5-4 and TRBJ2-7, is ETGVTQSPTHLIKTRGQQVTLRCSSQSGHNTVSWYQQALGQGPQFIFQYYREEENGRGNFPPRFSGLQFPNYSSELNVNALELDDSALYLCASSWGQDLSEQYFGPGTRLTVT.

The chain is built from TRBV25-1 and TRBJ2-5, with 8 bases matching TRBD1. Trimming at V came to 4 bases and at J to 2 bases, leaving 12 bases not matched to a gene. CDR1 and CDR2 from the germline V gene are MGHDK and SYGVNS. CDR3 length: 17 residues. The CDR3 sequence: CASSALTGTGLQETQYF. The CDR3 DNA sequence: TGTGCCAGCAGTGCCCTTACCGGGACAGGTTTACAAGAGACCCAGTACTTC.

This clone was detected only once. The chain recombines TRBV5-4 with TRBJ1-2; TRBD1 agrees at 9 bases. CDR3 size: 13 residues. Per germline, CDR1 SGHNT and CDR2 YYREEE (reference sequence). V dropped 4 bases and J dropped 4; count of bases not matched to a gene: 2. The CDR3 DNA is TGTGCCAGCAGCCGGACAGGGGTCTATGGCTACACCTTC. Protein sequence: CASSRTGVYGYTF.